Listed below are T cell receptor beta chains from one sample, sequenced in a study of CD8 T cells in Susac syndrome. Each CDR3 protein gets one entry after TCRdb re-called the immunoSEQ multiplex PCR reads with MiXCR. In the table there are approximately 130,000 distinct CDR3 sequences, around nine tenths of which are singletons. The sequenced material came from CD8+ T cells from PBMCs. These receptors were collected from a human donor with multiple sclerosis. The CDR3 runs from the conserved cysteine through the conserved F or W. Fields, in order: D gene, J gene, V gene, clone size, CDR3 DNA, CDR3 protein. D genes are given only for firm matches. Size values are once, few and many counts, or a class for expanded clones, and some rows have none.

D: NA
J: TRBJ1-5
V: TRBV19
size: NA
DNA: TGTGCCAGTAGTGCGTGGACGGCTTGTGAGCCCCAGCATTTT
CDR3: CASSAWTACEPQHF

D: NA
J: TRBJ1-2
V: TRBV6-2/TRBV6-3
size: NA
DNA: TGTGCCAGCAGTTACTCCGAGGGGCCAAATGGCTACACCTTC
CDR3: CASSYSEGPNGYTF

D: TRBD2
J: TRBJ2-1
V: TRBV7-9
size: NA
DNA: TGTGCCAGCAGCTTAGCCGGGACTAACCGCAATGAGCAGTTCTTC
CDR3: CASSLAGTNRNEQFF

D: NA
J: TRBJ2-2
V: TRBV11-3
size: once
DNA: NA
CDR3: CASCINGAGSCFF

D: NA
J: TRBJ2-1
V: TRBV4-1
size: NA
DNA: TGCGCCAGCAGCCAAGAGCCTAGTGGATATGAGCAGTTCTTC
CDR3: CASSQEPSGYEQFF

D: NA
J: TRBJ1-1
V: TRBV10-3
size: NA
DNA: TGTGCCATCAGGGCCAGCACTGAAGCTTTCTTT
CDR3: CAIRASTEAFF

D: NA
J: TRBJ1-2
V: TRBV5-6
size: NA
DNA: TGTGCCAGCAGCTTGGCGGTGGTAGGACATGGCTACACCTTC
CDR3: CASSLAVVGHGYTF

D: NA
J: TRBJ2-7
V: TRBV6-5
size: NA
DNA: TGTGCCAGCAGTTACTCTGGGGGGCCCTACGAGCAGTACTTC
CDR3: CASSYSGGPYEQYF

D: TRBD2
J: TRBJ2-4
V: TRBV3-1
size: NA
DNA: TGTGCCAGCAGCATACTAGCGGAGGGGGGAAACATTCAGTACTTC
CDR3: CASSILAEGGNIQYF

D: NA
J: TRBJ1-3
V: TRBV2
size: NA
DNA: TGTGCCTCCCACCAAGGGGGGAGCTCTGGAAACACCATATATTTT
CDR3: CASHQGGSSGNTIYF

D: NA
J: TRBJ1-5
V: TRBV7-8
size: NA
DNA: TGTGCCAGCAGCCTCGACGACAGATTCGTCAATCAGCCCCAGCATTTT
CDR3: CASSLDDRFVNQPQHF

D: TRBD1
J: TRBJ1-4
V: TRBV9
size: NA
DNA: TGTGCCAGCAGCCTTACCGGGACAGTGAATGAAAAACTGTTTTTT
CDR3: CASSLTGTVNEKLFF

D: NA
J: TRBJ2-7
V: TRBV15
size: NA
DNA: TGTGCCACCAGCAGAGATGGAGAAGAGACCTACGAGCAGTACTTC
CDR3: CATSRDGEETYEQYF

D: NA
J: TRBJ2-6
V: TRBV11-2
size: NA
DNA: TGTGCCAGCAGCCCCCCCGAGGCTGGGGCCAACGTCCTGACTTTC
CDR3: CASSPPEAGANVLTF

D: TRBD1
J: TRBJ2-7
V: TRBV12-3/TRBV12-4
size: NA
DNA: TGTGCCAGCAGTAACCTAGACAGGGTTCGCGAGCAGTACTTC
CDR3: CASSNLDRVREQYF

D: TRBD1
J: TRBJ1-2
V: TRBV19
size: NA
DNA: TGTGCCACCCAGGGGGCGGATGGCTACACCTTC
CDR3: CATQGADGYTF

D: NA
J: TRBJ2-2
V: TRBV4-1
size: NA
DNA: TGCGCCAGCAGCCAGCCCCAGGGTACCGGGGAGCTGTTTTTT
CDR3: CASSQPQGTGELFF

D: TRBD2
J: TRBJ2-1
V: TRBV29-1
size: NA
DNA: TGCAGCGTGGGACTAGCGGCTGAAGGAAATGAGCAGTTCTTC
CDR3: CSVGLAAEGNEQFF

D: TRBD1
J: TRBJ2-7
V: TRBV6-5
size: NA
DNA: TGTGCCAGCAGGCGTGGGACAGGGAATTCCTACGAGCAGTACTTC
CDR3: CASRRGTGNSYEQYF

D: NA
J: TRBJ1-5
V: TRBV2
size: once
DNA: TGTGCCAGCAGTTCGGACCGATATAGCAATCAGCCCCAGCATTTT
CDR3: CASSSDRYSNQPQHF

D: NA
J: TRBJ2-7
V: TRBV24-1
size: NA
DNA: TGTGCCACCAGCCCGGGGTCGTCTTACGAGCAGTACTTC
CDR3: CATSPGSSYEQYF

D: TRBD1
J: TRBJ2-5
V: TRBV4-3
size: NA
DNA: TGCGCCAGCAGCCTTGAGACAGGGCGGAAGACCCAGTACTTC
CDR3: CASSLETGRKTQYF

D: NA
J: TRBJ2-2
V: TRBV7-9
size: NA
DNA: TGTGCCGGCACGGGGGGCAGCTTAACCGGGGAGCTGTTTTTT
CDR3: CAGTGGSLTGELFF

D: NA
J: TRBJ2-5
V: TRBV3-1
size: once
DNA: TGTGCCAGCAGCACACCACCCCCGGCAGAGACCCAGTACTTC
CDR3: CASSTPPPAETQYF

D: TRBD2
J: TRBJ2-4
V: TRBV4-1
size: NA
DNA: TGCGCCAGCAGCCAAGAAGGTAGTAGCGGGGTCAACATTCAGTACTTC
CDR3: CASSQEGSSGVNIQYF